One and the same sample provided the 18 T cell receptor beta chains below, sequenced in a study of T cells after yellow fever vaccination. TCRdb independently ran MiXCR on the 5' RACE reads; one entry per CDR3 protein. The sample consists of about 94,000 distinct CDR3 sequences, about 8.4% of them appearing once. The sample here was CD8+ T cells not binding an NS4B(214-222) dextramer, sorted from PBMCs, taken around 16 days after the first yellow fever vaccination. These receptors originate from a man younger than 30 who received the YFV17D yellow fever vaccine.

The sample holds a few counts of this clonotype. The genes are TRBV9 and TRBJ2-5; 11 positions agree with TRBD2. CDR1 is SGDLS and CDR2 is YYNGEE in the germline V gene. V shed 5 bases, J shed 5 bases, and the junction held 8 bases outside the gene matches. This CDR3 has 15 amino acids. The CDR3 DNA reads TGTGCCAGCAGTCTGACTAGCGGGGCTTGGGAGACCCAGTACTTC. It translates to CASSLTSGAWETQYF.

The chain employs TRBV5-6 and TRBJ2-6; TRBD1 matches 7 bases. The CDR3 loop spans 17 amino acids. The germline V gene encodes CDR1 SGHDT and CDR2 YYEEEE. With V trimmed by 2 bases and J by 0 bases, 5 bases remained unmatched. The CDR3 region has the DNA TGTGCCAGCAGCTTCGGACAGGACCACTCTGGGGCCAACGTCCTGACTTTC. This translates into CASSFGQDHSGANVLTF. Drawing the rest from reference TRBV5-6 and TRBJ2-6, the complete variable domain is DAGVTQSPTHLIKTRGQQVTLRCSPKSGHDTVSWYQQALGQGPQFIFQYYEEEERQRGNFPDRFSGHQFPNYSSELNVNALLLGDSALYLCASSFGQDHSGANVLTFGAGSRLTVL.

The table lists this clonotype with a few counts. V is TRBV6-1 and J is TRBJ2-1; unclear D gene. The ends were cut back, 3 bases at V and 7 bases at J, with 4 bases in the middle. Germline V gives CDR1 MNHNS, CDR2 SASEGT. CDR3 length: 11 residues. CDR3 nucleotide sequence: TGTGCCAGCAGTGAGGGGAATGAGCAGTTCTTC. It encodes CASSEGNEQFF.

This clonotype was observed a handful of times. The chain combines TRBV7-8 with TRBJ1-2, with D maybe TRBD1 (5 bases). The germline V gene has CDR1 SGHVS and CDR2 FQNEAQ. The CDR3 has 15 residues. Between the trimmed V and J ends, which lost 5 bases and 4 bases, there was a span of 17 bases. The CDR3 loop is CASSLAALGGYGYTF. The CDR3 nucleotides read TGTGCCAGCAGCCTCGCGGCACTTGGGGGCTATGGCTACACCTTC.

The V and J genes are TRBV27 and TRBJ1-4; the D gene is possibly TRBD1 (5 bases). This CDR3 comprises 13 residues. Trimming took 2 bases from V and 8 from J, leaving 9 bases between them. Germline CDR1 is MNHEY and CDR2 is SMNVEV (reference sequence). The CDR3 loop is CASSLGAFEKLFF. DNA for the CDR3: TGTGCCAGCAGTTTAGGGGCGTTCGAAAAACTGTTTTTT.

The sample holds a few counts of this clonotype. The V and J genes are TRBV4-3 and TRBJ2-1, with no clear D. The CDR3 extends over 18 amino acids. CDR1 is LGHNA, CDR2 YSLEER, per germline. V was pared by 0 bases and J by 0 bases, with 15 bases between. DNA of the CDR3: TGCGCCAGCAGCCAAGACGCAATGTACCACAGCTCCTACAATGAGCAGTTCTTC. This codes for CASSQDAMYHSSYNEQFF.

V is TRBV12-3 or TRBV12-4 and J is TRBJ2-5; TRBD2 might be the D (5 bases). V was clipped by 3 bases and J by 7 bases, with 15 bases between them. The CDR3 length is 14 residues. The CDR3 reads CASSFGLARRTQYF. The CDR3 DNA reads TGTGCCAGCAGTTTTGGGCTAGCCCGAAGGACCCAGTACTTC.

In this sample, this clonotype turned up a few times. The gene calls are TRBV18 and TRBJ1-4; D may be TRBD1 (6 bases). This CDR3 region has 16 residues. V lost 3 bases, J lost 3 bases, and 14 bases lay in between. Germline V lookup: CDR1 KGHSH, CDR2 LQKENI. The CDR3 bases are TGTGCCAGCTCACCCTCCGGAGGGGGTCCTAATGAAAAACTGTTTTTT. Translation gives CASSPSGGGPNEKLFF.

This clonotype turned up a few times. CDR3 protein: CASSLAGAAQQPQHF. In DNA form, the CDR3 reads TGCGCCAGCAGCTTAGCAGGGGCCGCCCAGCAGCCCCAGCATTTT. The V gene is TRBV5-1, the J gene TRBJ1-5; D might be TRBD1 (6 bases). Deletions cut 2 bases from V and 7 bases from J, with 16 bases between. The germline CDR1 and CDR2 sequences are SGHRS and YFSETQ. The CDR3 contains 15 residues. Supplemented by reference TRBV5-1 and TRBJ1-5, the full variable domain reads KAGVTQTPRYLIKTRGQQVTLSCSPISGHRSVSWYQQTPGQGLQFLFEYFSETQRNKGNFPGRFSGRQFSNSRSEMNVSTLELGDSALYLCASSLAGAAQQPQHFGDGTRLSIL.

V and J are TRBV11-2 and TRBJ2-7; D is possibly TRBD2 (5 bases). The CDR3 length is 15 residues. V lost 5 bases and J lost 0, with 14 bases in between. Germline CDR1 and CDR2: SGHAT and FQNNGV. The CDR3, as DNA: TGTGCCAGCAGCCCGGGAAGGGCCTTCTCCTACGAGCAGTACTTC. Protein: CASSPGRAFSYEQYF.

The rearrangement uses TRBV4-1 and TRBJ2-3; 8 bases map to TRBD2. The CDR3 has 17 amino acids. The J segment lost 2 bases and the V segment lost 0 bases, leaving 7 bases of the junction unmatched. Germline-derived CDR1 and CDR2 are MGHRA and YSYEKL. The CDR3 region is CASSQDRAGASTDTQYF. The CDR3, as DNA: TGCGCCAGCAGCCAAGATCGAGCGGGGGCATCCACAGATACGCAGTATTTT.

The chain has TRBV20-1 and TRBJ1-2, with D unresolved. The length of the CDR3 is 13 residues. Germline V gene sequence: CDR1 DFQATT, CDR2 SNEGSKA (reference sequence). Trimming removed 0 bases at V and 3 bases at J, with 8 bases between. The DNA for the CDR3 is TGCAGTGCTAGAGATCCGGCTTACTATGGCTACACCTTC. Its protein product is CSARDPAYYGYTF.

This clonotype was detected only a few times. This CDR3 is CASSNSNEDAYNEQFF. CDR3 coding DNA: TGTGCCAGCAGCAACTCTAATGAAGACGCCTACAATGAGCAGTTCTTC. This chain connects TRBV7-9 to TRBJ2-1; D is uncertain. Trimming stripped 5 bases from V and 2 bases from J, with 16 bases between. Germline V gene sequence: CDR1 SEHNR, CDR2 FQNEAQ (reference sequence). The CDR3 length is 16 residues.

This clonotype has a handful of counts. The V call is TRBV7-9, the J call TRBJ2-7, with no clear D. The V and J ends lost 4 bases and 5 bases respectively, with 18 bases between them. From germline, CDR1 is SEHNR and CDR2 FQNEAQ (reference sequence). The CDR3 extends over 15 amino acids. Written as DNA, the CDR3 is TGTGCCAGCAGCTACTTTTCTCGTGGAATCCACGAGCAGTACTTC. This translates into CASSYFSRGIHEQYF.

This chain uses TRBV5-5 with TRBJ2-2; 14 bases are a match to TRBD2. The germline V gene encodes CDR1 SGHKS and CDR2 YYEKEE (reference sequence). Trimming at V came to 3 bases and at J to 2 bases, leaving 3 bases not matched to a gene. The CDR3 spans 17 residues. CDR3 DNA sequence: TGTGCCAGCAGCTGGGGACTAGCGGGGGACAACACCGGGGAGCTGTTTTTT. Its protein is CASSWGLAGDNTGELFF. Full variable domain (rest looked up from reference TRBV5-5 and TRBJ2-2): DAGVTQSPTHLIKTRGQQVTLRCSPISGHKSVSWYQQVLGQGPQFIFQYYEKEERGRGNFPDRFSARQFPNYSSELNVNALLLGDSALYLCASSWGLAGDNTGELFFGEGSRLTVL.

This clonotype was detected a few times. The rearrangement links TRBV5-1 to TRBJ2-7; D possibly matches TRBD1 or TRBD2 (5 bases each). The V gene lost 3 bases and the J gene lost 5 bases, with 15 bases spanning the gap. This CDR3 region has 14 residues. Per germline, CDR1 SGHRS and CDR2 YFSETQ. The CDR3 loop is CASSSWGNEDEQYF. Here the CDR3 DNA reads TGCGCCAGCAGCTCCTGGGGGAACGAGGACGAGCAGTACTTC.

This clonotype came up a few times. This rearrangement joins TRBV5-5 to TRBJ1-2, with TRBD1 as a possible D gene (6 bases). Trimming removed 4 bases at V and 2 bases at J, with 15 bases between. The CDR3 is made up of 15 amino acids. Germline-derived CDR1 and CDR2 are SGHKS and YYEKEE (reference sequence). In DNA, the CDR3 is TGTGCCAGCAGCGTGTCCGGGACACGCAACTATGGCTACACCTTC. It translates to CASSVSGTRNYGYTF.

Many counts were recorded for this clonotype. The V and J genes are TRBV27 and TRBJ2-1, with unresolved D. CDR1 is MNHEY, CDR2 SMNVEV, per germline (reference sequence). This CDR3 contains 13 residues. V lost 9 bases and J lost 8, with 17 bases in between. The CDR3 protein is CASFPHFGDEQFF. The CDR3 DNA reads TGTGCCAGTTTTCCGCATTTCGGCGATGAGCAGTTCTTC.